Detailed here is one T cell receptor beta chain. Trimming removed 2 bases from V and 4 bases from J, with 11 bases in between. The V gene's germline CDR1 is KGHDR and CDR2 SFDVKD. The CDR3 totals 15 residues. These data belong to a study of control samples from healthy donors and cancer patients. TCRdb's copy holds only in-frame clones and misses some; the assay was immunoSEQ multiplex PCR. The sample lists about 150,000 clones, just under 95% occurring once. The specimen was blood. This TCR was recovered from a man aged 40-50 years in good health. The chain has TRBV24-1 and TRBJ1-5; weak D call: TRBD1 (5 bases). This chain's CDR3 is CATSDSGIGNQPQHF. CDR3 coding DNA: TGTGCCACCAGTGATTCAGGGATCGGAAATCAGCCCCAGCATTTT.